The sequence of this T cell receptor beta chain was determined in a study of shared clonotypes between healthy human individuals (dated by TCRdb to 2020 to 2021). Regarding the complete study: The cohort comprised two women and a few men aged 18 to 49 years. To estimate repertoire size and how much clonotype sharing occurs between individuals, the study deeply sequenced the blood TCR repertoires of about five healthy adults. To increase sequencing depth and limit assay-specific biases, different laboratories used diverse techniques to prepare libraries and sequence TCR repertoires. Per donor, leukapheresis produced somewhere between about 0.94 and 9.5 billion PBMCs. On the study overall, not on this receptor specifically: Based on pairwise subsampling, the degree of clonotype sharing among donors was expected to be affected by sequencing depth. The small number of donors limited the genetic and exposure-history diversity represented. Sampling was limited to blood, and TCR repertoires in tissue likely differ from TCR repertoires in blood.

The donors were healthy, HIV-negative adults who had no recently reported acute infections or vaccinations. All donors were Caucasian adults living in Nashville, Tennessee, USA. For unsorted samples, 90 million or so PBMCs were counted and genomic DNA was extracted with the QIAamp DNA Blood Mini kit. Blood was obtained by leukapheresis, after which PBMCs were separated by Ficoll-Histopaque density gradient centrifugation and cryopreserved in liquid nitrogen vapor phase. TCR CDR3 regions were amplified from genomic DNA by multiplex PCR using the deep immunoSEQ assay. Extracted genomic DNA from each cell subset was distributed evenly across all wells of several immunoSEQ 96-well plates, and each plate was treated as a replicate. Each replicate PCR for unsorted PBMC received roughly 0.3 ug genomic DNA, equal to tens of thousands of T cell genomes. Unsorted PBMC genomic DNA was sequenced across ten immunoSEQ deep assay plates. The purified libraries were quantified using a Qubit 3.0 fluorometer, sized with a Bioanalyzer 2100, and then quantified again using the KAPA Library Quantification kit. A separate single-read 150-cycle Illumina NextSeq 550 flow cell was used to sequence each immunoSEQ 96-well plate. The authors' analysis ran thus. Because only junctional sequences without quality scores were contained in the immunoSEQ output, filtering matching that applied to full-length reads could not be performed. To assign V/J genes and CDR3, sequences were annotated against IMGT germline references using PyIR, a Python wrapper for IgBLAST v1.9. Reads were removed for weak V/J assignments (E-value above 1e-6), missing CDR3, stop codons, out-of-frame junctions, or ambiguous translated residues. V3J clonotypes were defined as sequences sharing an identical inferred V gene, J gene, and CDR3 amino acid sequence. Percentage overlap between repertoires was computed as shared unique clonotypes divided by the size of the smaller repertoire. RTK rarefaction, the Chao1 estimator, and Recon v2.1 estimates of unobserved clonotypes were used to assess repertoire richness. Entries here come from immuneACCESS through TCRdb and include only in-frame sequences with V and J called. Some clones fail to appear in such tables; in the studies checked, an unresolved V gene covers under half of the shortfall, and the cause of the remainder is unknown. That table supplies the V and J calls and clone size; D and trimming were determined from the DNA. The sample data list about 530,000 clones, and around 79% of these were observed just once. The ten largest clones take up around 13% of the sample.

About this clone: Its antigen is not yet known. Base qualities are not recorded, but no much larger clone differs from it by a single base.

The CDR3 starts with the cysteine, ends with the phenylalanine, and has 14 residues. Just the 42-base CDR3 DNA is kept, in frame starting at base 1. The germline V gene sets CDR1 to SNHLY and CDR2 to FYNNEI. V was cut back by 7 bases and J by 5 bases, leaving a gap of 18 bases between them. The V gene is TRBV2 and the J gene is TRBJ2-7, with the D gene not clear enough to name. The sequence derives from a woman between 40 and 55 years old in good health. Some clones in this sample may be carry-over from other donors' samples. The sequenced material came from PBMCs. At the DNA level, the sequence is TGTGCCAGCACCTCCGGACCATTCCTCGACGAGCAGTACTTC. Its amino acids are CASTSGPFLDEQYF.